The 10 T cell receptor beta chains presented below share a single source sample, sequenced in a study of T cells in Graves' hyperthyroidism and ophthalmopathy (dated by TCRdb to between 2019 and 2020). The library came from multiplex PCR. The instrument was an Illumina HiSeq 2000. Amplification of TCR beta CDR3 regions was carried out from RNA transcripts. For the first round of RT-PCR on the TCR CDR3, the HTBI primer set was used together with the Qiagen OneStep RT-PCR kit. The public reads were reanalyzed by TCRdb: fastp trimming at Q25, MiXCR alignment, in-frame beta chains only. Entries that share a CDR3 protein sequence are merged under the most common genes and DNA. For this sample the table gives a few hundred thousand distinct CDR3 sequences, of which over 11% were detected only once. The ten largest clones capture about 5.8% of the sample. What was sequenced was blood. The receptor set was obtained from a woman aged 25 to 45 with Graves' hyperthyroidism that later progressed to Graves' ophthalmopathy.

In its sample, this clonotype was seen many times. The chain carries TRBV19 and TRBJ2-3; 7 nucleotides line up with TRBD1. The germline CDR1 and CDR2 sequences are LNHDA and SQIVND (reference sequence). Trimming cost V 6 bases and J 4 bases; bases outside gene matches: 13. The CDR3 consists of 16 residues. CDR3 coding DNA: TGTGCCAGTAGGGGGCCGTCCGACAGGGTTCCAGATACGCAGTATTTT. Translating it yields CASRGPSDRVPDTQYF.

This clonotype was seen ten or more times. CDR3 in DNA: TGTGCCAGTAGTATAGGGAGTTTCGGTGAGCAGTTCTTC. Translated: CASSIGSFGEQFF. The chain couples TRBV19 to TRBJ2-1, with unresolved D. The CDR3 is made up of 13 amino acids. Germline V gene lookup returns CDR1 LNHDA and CDR2 SQIVND (reference sequence). V was clipped by 1 base and J by 9 bases, with 10 bases between them.

This clonotype was seen at least ten times. The V call is TRBV19, the J call TRBJ1-2; TRBD1 might be the D (5 bases). Trimming took 8 bases from V and 5 from J, leaving 21 bases between them. The CDR3 covers 15 residues. CDR1 is LNHDA and CDR2 is SQIVND in the germline V gene (reference sequence). The CDR3 is CASSVPGRRLYGYTF. The CDR3, as DNA: TGTGCCAGTTCCGTTCCGGGACGGCGACTTTATGGCTACACCTTC.

This clonotype was detected only a few times. The chain uses TRBV5-1 and TRBJ2-7, with TRBD1 as a possible D gene (6 bases). Trimming stripped 5 bases from V and 3 bases from J, with 15 bases between. The V gene's germline CDR1 is SGHRS and CDR2 YFSETQ. The CDR3 totals 14 residues. CDR3 region: CASRKDSTIYEQYF. The CDR3 DNA is TGCGCCAGCAGAAAGGACAGTACTATCTACGAGCAGTACTTC.

The table lists this clonotype with many counts. The J gene is TRBJ1-1, the V gene TRBV12-3 or TRBV12-4; 7 nucleotides agree with TRBD1. V lost 6 bases and J lost 5; bases outside the gene matches: 9. The CDR3 length is 14 residues. Written as DNA, the CDR3 is TGTGCCAGCAGGAAATTGCGGGACAGTACTGAAGCTTTCTTT. It yields the protein CASRKLRDSTEAFF.

The gene calls are TRBV12-3 or TRBV12-4 and TRBJ1-1; D remains unclear. The CDR3 runs 17 residues. V was pared by 1 base and J by 3 bases, with 18 bases between. This CDR3 is CASSLVPRETPDTEAFF. The CDR3 DNA is TGTGCCAGCAGTTTAGTACCAAGAGAAACCCCGGACACTGAAGCTTTCTTT.

The sample holds many counts of this clonotype. This chain uses TRBV28 with TRBJ1-4; TRBD1 aligns across 7 bases. The germline V gene encodes CDR1 MDHEN and CDR2 SYDVKM. The CDR3 runs to 16 residues. Trimming removed 7 bases from V and 8 bases from J; junction bases left unmatched: 16. The CDR3 reads CASTNRGIGQGEKLFF. The DNA for the CDR3 is TGTGCCAGCACGAACAGGGGTATTGGCCAAGGGGAAAAACTGTTTTTT.

As concerns this clonotype: With a much larger clone just one base away, this may be a read error. The chain is built from TRBV12-3 or TRBV12-4 and TRBJ1-1; no reliable D call. The CDR3 has 14 amino acids. V was cut by 7 bases and J by 4 bases, with 16 bases left in between. CDR3 coding DNA: TGTGCCAGCACCCCCTACGGGGTGAGCACTGAAGCTTTCTTT. Protein: CASTPYGVSTEAFF.

This clonotype was counted ten times or more. The chain joins TRBV12-3 or TRBV12-4 to TRBJ2-7, with 12 bases identical to TRBD2. The J segment lost 1 base and the V segment lost 5 bases, leaving 3 bases of the junction unmatched. The CDR3 totals 15 residues. The CDR3 sequence: CASSNLAGGSYEQYF. In DNA form, the CDR3 reads TGTGCCAGCAGTAATCTAGCGGGAGGGTCCTACGAGCAGTACTTC.

As regards this clonotype: This may come from a read error, since a much larger clone is one base off. The chain recombines TRBV12-3 or TRBV12-4 with TRBJ2-1; the D gene could be TRBD1 or TRBD2 (5 bases each). Trimming left V 6 bases short and J 4 bases short, with 16 bases between. The CDR3 sequence is 15 residues long. CDR3 in amino acids: CASRPRDAVYNEQFF. The CDR3 nucleotides read TGTGCCAGCAGGCCCCGGGACGCCGTTTACAATGAGCAGTTCTTC.